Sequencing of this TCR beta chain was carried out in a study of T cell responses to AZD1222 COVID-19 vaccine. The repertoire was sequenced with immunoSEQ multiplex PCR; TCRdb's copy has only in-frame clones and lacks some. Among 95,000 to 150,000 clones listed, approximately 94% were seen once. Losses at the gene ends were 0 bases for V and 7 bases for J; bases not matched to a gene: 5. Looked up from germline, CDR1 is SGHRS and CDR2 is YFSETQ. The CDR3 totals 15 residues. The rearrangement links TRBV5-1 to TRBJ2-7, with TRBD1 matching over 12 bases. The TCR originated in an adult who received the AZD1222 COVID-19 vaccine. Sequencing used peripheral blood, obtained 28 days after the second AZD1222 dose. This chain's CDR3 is CASSLGGQGAREQYF. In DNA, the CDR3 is TGCGCCAGCAGCTTGGGGGGACAGGGGGCGCGGGAGCAGTACTTC.